This record covers a single T cell receptor (beta chain). This clonotype was picked up many times. The specificity of this receptor is unknown. Base qualities are not provided; no much larger clone lies one nucleotide away. These data originate in a study of Graves' ophthalmopathy and Graves' hyperthyroidism (dated by TCRdb to the late 2010s). About the investigation overall: Peripheral blood samples were taken at the time of initial diagnosis, before any treatment was given. To explore V-J signatures that distinguish ophthalmopathy from hyperthyroidism, a discovery set of about a hundred patients was enrolled, made up of around 44 with ophthalmopathy and fewer than 60 with stable hyperthyroidism. In roughly six hyperthyroidism patients, the T-cell repertoire of thyroid tissue was compared with the T-cell repertoire of blood. Following sampling, methimazole starting at 30 mg daily was administered to hyperthyroidism patients, and high-dose intravenous methylprednisolone was administered to ophthalmopathy patients. The independent validation cohort included 20 or so hyperthyroidism patients plus 17 patients who later progressed from hyperthyroidism to ophthalmopathy. The 100 or so discovery patients were randomly split 7:3 into training and test sets. In total, 135 blood samples were TCR-sequenced: under 45 ophthalmopathy, roughly 77 hyperthyroidism and about 17 hyperthyroidism-to-ophthalmopathy patients. The study used TCR beta repertoire signatures to distinguish Graves' ophthalmopathy from Graves' hyperthyroidism and to predict progression to ophthalmopathy. On the study overall, not on this receptor specifically: In validation, the model predicted ophthalmopathy progression with 70.59% sensitivity and around 72% specificity; some 13 predicted patients were CT-confirmed with GO in a median of 6.5 months. The 13-signature model separated ophthalmopathy from stable hyperthyroidism with about 86% sensitivity and around 84% specificity in cross-validation, and 80%/75% in the test set. Among expanded thyroid clonotypes with frequency above 0.001, most also showed up in blood, which suggests that blood repertoires may reflect the thyroid immune response. Sample size was not statistically predetermined, and group allocation was not concealed from the investigators.

TCR beta CDR3 regions were amplified from RNA transcripts for repertoire sequencing. A first-round RT-PCR used HTBI primers with the Qiagen OneStep RT-PCR kit, followed by a second-round multiplex PCR, size selection and purification. Sequencing of the libraries was carried out on an Illumina HiSeq2000 in paired-end mode with 100 bp reads. The authors' pipeline ran thus. Reads were processed with SOAPnuke, discarding reads with adapters, uncalled bases, mean Phred below 15, or no exact constant-primer or identifier match. COPE v1.2.5 was used to merge the high-quality paired reads. Each unique nucleotide sequence was treated as a clonotype, and MiTCR v1.1 was used to align the clonotypes to the IMGT TRB V, D and J references. The analysis was limited to V-J combinations with a frequency above 0.0001, which together covered roughly 99% of repertoires. A TCR clonal expansion and chaos score per V-J combination was defined as the ratio of F50 clonal expansion to chaos observed in the TCRdist matrix. Welch's t-statistics and random forest were used to reduce the features to about a dozen V-J combinations, which were then used as input to a naive Bayes classifier. Thyroid-blood repertoire similarity was quantified with the Morisita-Horn index. The public reads were reanalyzed by TCRdb: fastp trimming at Q25, MiXCR alignment, in-frame beta chains only. Rows merge per CDR3 protein into single entries with the most common DNA and genes. The V and J calls shown here were made by TCRdb, not taken from the authors' results. The sample has 680,000 or so distinct CDR3 sequences on record, 20% to 25% of them singletons. The biggest ten clones account for about 6.6% of the sample.

Trimming costs V 5 bases and J 6 bases, and their ends lie 17 bases apart. CDR1 and CDR2, per the germline V gene, are MDHEN and SYDVKM. The CDR3 holds 15 amino acids from the cysteine to the phenylalanine. Here the CDR3 DNA is all that survives: 45 bases in frame from base 1. Hyperthyroidism was considered stable if no progression to ophthalmopathy occurred within 18 months of follow-up. The hyperthyroidism patients were 18 to 65 years old and newly diagnosed, with a disease duration of less than 2 months. Patients with other autoimmune diseases, uncontrolled infections, pregnancy or lactation were excluded. Diagnosis relied on clinical symptoms, serum thyroxine, TRAb, thyroid ultrasound and orbital computed tomography. Ficoll-Paque density gradient centrifugation was used to isolate PBMCs from approximately 10 ml of fresh peripheral blood. Total RNA was extracted with Trizol reagent and quality-checked on an Agilent 2100 Bioanalyzer.

This clonotype originated in a woman under 30 with stable Graves' hyperthyroidism. Some clones in this sample may be carry-over from other donors' samples. Donor details come from another sample of the same person, matched by shared clones. Sample: peripheral blood. The receptor chain draws on TRBV28 and TRBJ2-4; TRBD2 could be the D gene, as 6 bases match. The encoded CDR3 is CASSPPLGAGNIQYF. The bases read TGTGCCAGCAGTCCCCCCCTAGGAGCGGGAAACATTCAGTACTTC.